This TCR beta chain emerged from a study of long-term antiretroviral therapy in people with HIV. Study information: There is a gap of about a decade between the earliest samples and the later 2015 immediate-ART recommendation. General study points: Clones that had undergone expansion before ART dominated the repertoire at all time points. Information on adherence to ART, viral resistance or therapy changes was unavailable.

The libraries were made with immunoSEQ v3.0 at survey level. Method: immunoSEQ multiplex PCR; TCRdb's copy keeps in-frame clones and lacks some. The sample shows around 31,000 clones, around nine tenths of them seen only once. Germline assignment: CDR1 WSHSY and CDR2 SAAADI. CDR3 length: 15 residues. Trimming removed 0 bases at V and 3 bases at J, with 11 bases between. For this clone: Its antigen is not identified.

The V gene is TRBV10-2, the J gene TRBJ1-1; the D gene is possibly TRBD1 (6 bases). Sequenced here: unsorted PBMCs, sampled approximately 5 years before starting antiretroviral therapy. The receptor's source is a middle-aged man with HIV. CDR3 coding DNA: TGCGCCAGCAGTGAGTCTCAGGGGCAGTACACTGAAGCTTTCTTT. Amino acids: CASSESQGQYTEAFF.